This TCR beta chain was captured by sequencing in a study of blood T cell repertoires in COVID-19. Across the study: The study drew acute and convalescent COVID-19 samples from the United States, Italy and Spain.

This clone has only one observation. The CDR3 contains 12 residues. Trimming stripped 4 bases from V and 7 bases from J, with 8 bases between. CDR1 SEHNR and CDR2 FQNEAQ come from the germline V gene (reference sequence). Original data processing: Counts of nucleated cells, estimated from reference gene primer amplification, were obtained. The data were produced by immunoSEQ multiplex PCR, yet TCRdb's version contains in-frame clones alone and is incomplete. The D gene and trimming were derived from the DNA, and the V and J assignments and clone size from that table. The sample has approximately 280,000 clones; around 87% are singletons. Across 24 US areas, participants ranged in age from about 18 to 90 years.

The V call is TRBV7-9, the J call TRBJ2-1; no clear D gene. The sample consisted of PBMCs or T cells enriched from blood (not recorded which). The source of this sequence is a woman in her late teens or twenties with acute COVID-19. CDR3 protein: CASSSRINEQFF. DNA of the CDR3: TGTGCCAGCAGCTCCAGGATAAATGAGCAGTTCTTC.